Below, one T cell receptor (beta chain) is given with its context. This clonotype appeared many times. Its antigen is still unknown. Qualities for individual bases were not recorded, and no much larger clone is one base off. The ophthalmopathy patients had moderately to severely active disease, with a Clinical Activity Score of 3 or higher, a NOSPECS grade of 4 or higher, and a disease duration of less than 3 months. Patients with other autoimmune diseases, uncontrolled infections, pregnancy or lactation were excluded from the study. Diagnosis relied on clinical symptoms, serum thyroxine, TRAb, thyroid ultrasound and orbital computed tomography. Using Ficoll-Paque density gradient centrifugation, PBMCs were isolated from about 9.2 ml of fresh peripheral blood. Total RNA was extracted using Trizol reagent, and RNA quality was checked on an Agilent 2100 Bioanalyzer. The data belong to a study of Graves' ophthalmopathy and Graves' hyperthyroidism (dated by TCRdb to 2017 to 2018). Regarding the research as a whole: Peripheral blood was collected before any treatment was given, at the time of initial diagnosis. The study used TCR beta repertoire signatures to distinguish Graves' ophthalmopathy from Graves' hyperthyroidism and to predict progression to ophthalmopathy. In total, some 140 blood samples were TCR-sequenced: around 42 ophthalmopathy, some 75 hyperthyroidism and some 17 hyperthyroidism-to-ophthalmopathy patients. To explore V-J signatures that separate ophthalmopathy from hyperthyroidism, a discovery set of approximately 100 patients was enrolled, consisting of approximately 45 with ophthalmopathy and 55 to 65 with stable hyperthyroidism. An independent validation cohort comprised some 19 hyperthyroidism patients and 17 patients who later progressed from hyperthyroidism to ophthalmopathy. T-cell repertoires of thyroid tissue and blood were compared in several hyperthyroidism patients. Following sample collection, hyperthyroidism patients were given methimazole at a starting dose of 30 mg daily, and ophthalmopathy patients were given high-dose intravenous methylprednisolone.

For repertoire sequencing, the TCR beta CDR3 regions were amplified from RNA transcripts. A first-round RT-PCR used HTBI primers with the Qiagen OneStep RT-PCR kit, followed by a second-round multiplex PCR, size selection and purification. Libraries were sequenced on an Illumina HiSeq2000 using paired-end 100 bp reads. As for the authors' bioinformatics: SOAPnuke was used for read processing, and reads with adapters, uncalled bases, a mean Phred below 15, or no exact constant-primer or identifier match were discarded. COPE v1.2.5 was used to merge the high-quality paired reads. Unique nucleotide sequences were defined as clonotypes and aligned to IMGT TRB V, D and J references using MiTCR v1.1. Analysis was restricted to V-J combinations with a frequency above 0.0001, which covered about 99% of repertoires. A TCR clonal expansion and chaos score per V-J combination was defined as the ratio of F50 clonal expansion to chaos observed in the TCRdist matrix. Welch's t-statistics and random forest were used to narrow the features down to 13 V-J combinations, which were then fed into a naive Bayes classifier. The Morisita-Horn index was used to measure how similar the thyroid and blood repertoires were. TCRdb trimmed public reads at Q25 via fastp, called clones via MiXCR and kept in-frame beta chains. Entries that share a CDR3 protein sequence are merged under the most common genes and DNA. These V and J calls derive from TCRdb rather than the authors' analysis. The sample table holds about 700,000 distinct CDR3 sequences, of which about 41% were seen once. The ten largest account for around 3.3% of the sample.

What the authors observed across the whole study: No statistical method was used to set the sample size in advance, and the investigators knew which group each participant was assigned to. Most expanded thyroid clonotypes with a frequency above 0.001 also appeared in blood, which suggests that blood repertoires may reflect the immune response in the thyroid. In cross-validation, the 13-signature model distinguished ophthalmopathy from stable hyperthyroidism with just over 85% sensitivity and around 83% specificity, while in the test set the corresponding values were 80% and 75%. In validation, the model predicted ophthalmopathy progression with more than 70% sensitivity and approximately 78% specificity; 12 predicted patients were CT-confirmed with GO in a median of around 6 months.

The TCR sequence derives from an adult man with Graves' ophthalmopathy. Sequenced input: peripheral blood.

The CDR3 protein is CSVEVDRAGANVLTF. The DNA is TGCAGCGTTGAGGTAGACAGGGCTGGGGCCAACGTCCTGACTTTC. In this chain, TRBV29-1 is recombined with TRBJ2-6, and 7 junction bases match TRBD1. At the junction V is shortened by 3 bases and J by 2 bases; bases outside the gene matches: 4. The CDR1 and CDR2 encoded by the germline V gene are SQVTM and ANQGSEA. The CDR3 measures 15 amino acids from cysteine to phenylalanine. Only the CDR3 portion is preserved as DNA: 45 bases, with reading frame beginning at the first base. Here the CDR3 is joined to the reference TRBV29-1 and TRBJ2-6 genes, and the full variable domain is: SAVISQKPSRDICQRGTSLTIQCQVDSQVTMMFWYRQQPGQSLTLIATANQGSEATYESGFVIDKFPISRPNLTFSTLTVSNMSPEDSSIYLCSVEVDRAGANVLTFGAGSRLTVL.